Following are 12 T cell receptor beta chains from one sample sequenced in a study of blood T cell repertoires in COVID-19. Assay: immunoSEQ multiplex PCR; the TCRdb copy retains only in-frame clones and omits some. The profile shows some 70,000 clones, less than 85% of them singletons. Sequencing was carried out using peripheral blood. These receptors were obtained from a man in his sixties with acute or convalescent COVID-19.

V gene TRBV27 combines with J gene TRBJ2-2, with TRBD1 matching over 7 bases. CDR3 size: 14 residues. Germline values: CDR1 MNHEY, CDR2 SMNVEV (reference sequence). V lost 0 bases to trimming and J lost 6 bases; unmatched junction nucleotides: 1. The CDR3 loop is CASSLSTGPGELFF. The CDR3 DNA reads TGTGCCAGCAGTTTATCGACAGGGCCCGGGGAGCTGTTTTTT.

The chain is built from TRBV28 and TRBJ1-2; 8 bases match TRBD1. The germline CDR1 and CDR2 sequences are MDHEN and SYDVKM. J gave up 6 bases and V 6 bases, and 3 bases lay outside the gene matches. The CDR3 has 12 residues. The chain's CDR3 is CASRSGGDGYTF. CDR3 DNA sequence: TGTGCCAGCAGGTCAGGGGGCGATGGCTACACCTTC.

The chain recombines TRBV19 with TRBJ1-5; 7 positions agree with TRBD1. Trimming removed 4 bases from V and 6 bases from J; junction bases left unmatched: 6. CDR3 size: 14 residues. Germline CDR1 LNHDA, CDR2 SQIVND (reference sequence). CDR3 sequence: CASSSGTEIQPQHF. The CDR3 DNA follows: TGTGCCAGTAGTAGCGGGACAGAAATTCAGCCCCAGCATTTT.

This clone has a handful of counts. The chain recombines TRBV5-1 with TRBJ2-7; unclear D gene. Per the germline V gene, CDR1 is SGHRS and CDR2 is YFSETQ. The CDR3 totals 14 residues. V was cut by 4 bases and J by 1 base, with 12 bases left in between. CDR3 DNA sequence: TGCGCCAGCAGCCCCGGCGGTTCGTCCTACGAGCAGTACTTC. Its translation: CASSPGGSSYEQYF.

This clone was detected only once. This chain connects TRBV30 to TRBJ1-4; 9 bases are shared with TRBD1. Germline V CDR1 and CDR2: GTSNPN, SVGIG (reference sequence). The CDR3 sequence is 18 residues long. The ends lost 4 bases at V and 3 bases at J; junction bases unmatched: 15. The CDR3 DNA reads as TGTGCCTGGACCGAACCATACAGGGGGCGAAGTTCTAATGAAAAACTGTTTTTT. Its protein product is CAWTEPYRGRSSNEKLFF.

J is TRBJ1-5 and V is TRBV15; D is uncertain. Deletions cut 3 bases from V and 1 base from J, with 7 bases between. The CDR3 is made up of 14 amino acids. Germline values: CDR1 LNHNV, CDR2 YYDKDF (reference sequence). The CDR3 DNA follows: TGTGCCACCAGCAGGGGGAGGAGCAATCAGCCCCAGCATTTT. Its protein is CATSRGRSNQPQHF. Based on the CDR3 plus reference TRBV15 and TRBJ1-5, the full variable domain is DAMVIQNPRYQVTQFGKPVTLSCSQTLNHNVMYWYQQKSSQAPKLLFHYYDKDFNNEADTPDNFQSRRPNTSFCFLDIRSPGLGDTAMYLCATSRGRSNQPQHFGDGTRLSIL.

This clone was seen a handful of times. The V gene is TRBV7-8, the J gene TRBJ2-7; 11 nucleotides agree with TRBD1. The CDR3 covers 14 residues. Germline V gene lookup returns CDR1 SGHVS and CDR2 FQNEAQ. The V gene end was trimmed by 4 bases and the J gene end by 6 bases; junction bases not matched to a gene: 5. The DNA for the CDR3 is TGTGCCAGCAGCTCCCTGGGGACAGGGGGCGAGCAGTACGTC. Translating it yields CASSSLGTGGEQYV.

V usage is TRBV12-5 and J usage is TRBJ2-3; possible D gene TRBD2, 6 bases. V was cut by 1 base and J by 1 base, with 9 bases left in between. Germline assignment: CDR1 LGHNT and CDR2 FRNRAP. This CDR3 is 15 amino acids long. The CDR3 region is CASGLGGVGTDTQYF. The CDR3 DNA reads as TGTGCTAGTGGTTTGGGGGGGGTGGGCACAGATACGCAGTATTTT.

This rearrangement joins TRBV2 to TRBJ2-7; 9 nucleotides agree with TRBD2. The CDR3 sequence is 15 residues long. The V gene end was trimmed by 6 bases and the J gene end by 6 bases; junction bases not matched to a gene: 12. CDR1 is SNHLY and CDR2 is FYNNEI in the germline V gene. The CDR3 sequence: CASRVLAGSVGEQYF. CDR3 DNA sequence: TGTGCCAGCAGGGTACTAGCGGGCTCGGTGGGCGAGCAGTACTTC.

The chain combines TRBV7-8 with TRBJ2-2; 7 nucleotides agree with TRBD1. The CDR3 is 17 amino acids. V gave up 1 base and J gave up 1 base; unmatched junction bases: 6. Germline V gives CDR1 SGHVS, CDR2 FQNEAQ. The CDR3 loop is CASSLGPYRGNTGELFF. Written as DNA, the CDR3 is TGTGCCAGCAGCTTAGGGCCGTACAGGGGGAACACCGGGGAGCTGTTTTTT.

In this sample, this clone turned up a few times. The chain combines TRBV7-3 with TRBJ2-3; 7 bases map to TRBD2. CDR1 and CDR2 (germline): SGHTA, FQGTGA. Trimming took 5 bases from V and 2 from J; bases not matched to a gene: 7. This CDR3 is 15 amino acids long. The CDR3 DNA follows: TGTGCCAGCAGCAGATCTAGCGGAAACACAGATACGCAGTATTTT. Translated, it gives CASSRSSGNTDTQYF.

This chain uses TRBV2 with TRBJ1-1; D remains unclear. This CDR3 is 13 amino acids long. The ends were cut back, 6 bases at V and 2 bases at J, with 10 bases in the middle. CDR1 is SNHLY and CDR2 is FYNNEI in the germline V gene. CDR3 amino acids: CASSSRDNTEAFF. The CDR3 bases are TGTGCCAGCAGCTCGAGGGATAACACTGAAGCTTTCTTT. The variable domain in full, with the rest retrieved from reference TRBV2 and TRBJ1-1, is EPEVTQTPSHQVTQMGQEVILRCVPISNHLYFYWYRQILGQKVEFLVSFYNNEISEKSEIFDDQFSVERPDGSNFTLKIRSTKLEDSAMYFCASSSRDNTEAFFGQGTRLTVV.